The rows below give T cell receptor beta chains drawn from one sample of a study of cytomegalovirus exposure and HLA in healthy donors. Clones were read by immunoSEQ multiplex PCR, and TCRdb kept only the in-frame ones, dropping some. The sample contains 150,000 to 200,000 clones, around three quarters of which appear only once. Sequenced material: PBMCs. The receptors derive from a man between 40 and 49 years old in good health and CMV-seronegative. Each CDR3 is given with its conserved first and last residue. D genes are given only for firm matches. Rows give clone size only sometimes, using once, few, many, or a class for an expanded clone.

NA,NA,TRBV18,TRBJ1-4,CASSPRTLSATNEKLFF,TGTGCCAGCTCACCCCGGACACTCTCTGCAACTAATGAAAAACTGTTTTTT
NA,TRBD2,TRBV10-3,TRBJ2-1,CAINTSGRSSYNEQFF,TGTGCCATCAATACTAGCGGACGGAGCTCCTACAATGAGCAGTTCTTC
few,NA,TRBV2,TRBJ1-1,CASSGTGMNTEAFF,TGTGCCAGCAGTGGGACGGGGATGAACACTGAAGCTTTCTTT
NA,TRBD2,TRBV5-5,TRBJ2-7,CASSLVLAGAEQYF,TGTGCCAGCAGCTTGGTTCTAGCGGGAGCCGAGCAGTACTTC
NA,NA,TRBV4-3,TRBJ1-1,CASSQDLGANSATEAFF,TGCGCCAGCAGCCAAGATTTGGGGGCGAATAGTGCCACTGAAGCTTTCTTT
few,NA,TRBV6-1,TRBJ2-3,CASRGGANSDTQYF,TGTGCCAGCAGGGGGGGGGCTAACTCAGATACGCAGTATTTT
NA,NA,TRBV6-5,TRBJ2-1,CASSYSTARNEQFF,TGTGCCAGCAGTTACTCCACCGCGAGGAACGAGCAGTTCTTC
NA,NA,TRBV11-2,TRBJ2-1,CASSFGLPRHEQFF,TGTGCCAGCAGCTTTGGACTCCCTCGCCATGAGCAGTTCTTC
NA,TRBD2,TRBV7-8,TRBJ2-1,CASSRLAGGLYNEQFF,TGTGCCAGCAGCAGACTAGCGGGGGGGCTCTACAATGAGCAGTTCTTC
NA,NA,TRBV11-2,TRBJ2-7,CASSLAGVYPYEQYF,TGTGCCAGCAGCTTAGCCGGGGTATACCCCTACGAGCAGTACTTC
NA,NA,TRBV4-3,TRBJ1-6,CASRPGGESYNSPLHF,TGCGCCAGCAGACCGGGGGGAGAAAGTTATAATTCACCCCTCCACTTT
NA,NA,TRBV10-3,TRBJ1-4,CAISESGSNNEKLFF,TGTGCCATCAGTGAGTCAGGGAGCAATAATGAAAAACTGTTTTTT
NA,TRBD2,TRBV11-2,TRBJ2-1,CASSLFAGVYNEQFF,TGTGCCAGCAGCCTATTTGCGGGAGTTTATAATGAGCAGTTCTTC
NA,NA,TRBV25-1,TRBJ2-7,CASSEVGSYEQYF,TGTGCCAGCAGTGAGGTCGGGTCCTACGAGCAGTACTTC
NA,NA,TRBV2,TRBJ1-2,CASSDVRTARSEGYTF,TGTGCCAGCAGTGATGTTAGGACAGCCAGAAGTGAAGGCTACACCTTC
NA,TRBD1,TRBV5-6,TRBJ1-1,CASSLGSGTDFMNTEAFF,TGTGCCAGCAGCTTGGGGTCTGGGACAGACTTCATGAACACTGAAGCTTTCTTT
NA,NA,TRBV9,TRBJ2-3,CASSVVGRPTDTQYF,TGTGCCAGCAGCGTAGTAGGCAGGCCCACAGATACGCAGTATTTT
NA,NA,TRBV5-1,TRBJ2-7,CASSPTLLSYEQYF,TGCGCCAGCAGCCCGACTCTCCTCTCCTACGAGCAGTACTTC